This T cell receptor (beta chain) was captured by sequencing in a study of molecular identifiers for immune sequencing clone quantification. Study as a whole: Within a replicate experiment, RNA obtained from either around 20,000 or 99,000 naive CD8 cells was divided into five aliquots, and four of those aliquots were then sequenced. Findings and limits, study-wide: Naive cells had under 1% of molecules in clones above 20 RNA copies, effectors over 97%.

This clonotype has just a few counts. The target antigen is unknown. Preparation of naive CD8 libraries involved roughly 19,000 to 1,100,000 sorted cells and 10%, 30% or 50% RNA. TCRdb redid the calling of the PCR reads with MiXCR, one entry per CDR3 protein. The table lists about 630,000 distinct CDR3 sequences, 25% of them singletons. CDR1 and CDR2 (germline): MNHEY, SVGAGI. Trimming took off 0 bases at V and 3 bases at J, with 8 bases between the two ends. This CDR3 contains 14 residues. The J gene is TRBJ1-1, the V gene TRBV6-5; D gene uncertain. The sequencing sample was made of naive CD8+ T cells from blood, with Jurkat cell RNA spiked in. The subset denotes: FACS-sorted CD8+CD4-CCR7+CD45RA+ naive T cells. The receptor was isolated from a human donor in good health. Some libraries in this study had Jurkat cell RNA spiked in. The CDR3 bases are TGTGCCAGCAGTTACTCCGGGGAACACACTGAAGCTTTCTTT. It translates to CASSYSGEHTEAFF.